This TCR beta chain emerged from a study of tumor-infiltrating lymphocytes in primary liver carcinoma. Whole-study findings and limits: Overlap in tumor-adjacent and tumor-blood pairs fell below that of tumor region pairs. Owing to bulk unsorted samples, no comparison was made between CD4+ and CD8+ repertoires. Blood's top-250-clone fraction was significantly lower than that of tumors (p = 0.039).

A remark on this clonotype: No antigen is known for it. A much bigger clone sits one base away, suggesting this may be a read error.

CDR1 is MNHNY and CDR2 is SVGAGI in the germline V gene (reference sequence). This CDR3 region has 15 residues. TCR beta cDNA was reverse-transcribed from roughly 0.45 ug of total RNA. The reaction used a constant-region primer and ProtoScript II reverse transcriptase. Amplification in three nested multiplex PCR rounds with slightly modified ARM-PCR gave rise to TCR beta libraries. The opening two PCR rounds, about 11 cycles each, paired TRBV1-TRBV30 forward primers with a C-beta reverse primer. TCRdb reanalysed the multiplex PCR reads using MiXCR and keeps one entry per CDR3 protein. The repertoire holds almost 200,000 distinct CDR3 sequences, around 60% seen once, with about 7.1% in the top ten. The authors took blood RNA from unsorted whole blood and also extracted germline DNA. There were only treatment-naive patients, all with chronic HBV infection.

Input material: peripheral blood. The clonotype was recovered from a woman aged 55-75 years with primary liver carcinoma and hepatitis B virus infection. The V and J genes are TRBV6-6 and TRBJ2-7; 7 bases are shared with TRBD2. Written as DNA, the CDR3 is TGTGCCAGCAGTTACTCGGGCGGGAGTGAATACGAGCGGTACTTC. Translated: CASSYSGGSEYERYF.